This T cell receptor (beta chain) was retrieved from a study of blood T cell repertoires in COVID-19. Background on the study: Acute and convalescent COVID-19 specimens originated in the United States, Italy and Spain.

CDR1 is SNHLY and CDR2 is FYNNEI in the germline V gene. V lost 5 bases and J 3 bases, leaving 10 bases between the germline ends. The CDR3 has 13 amino acids. As originally analysed: Cell counts per sample came from amplifying reference gene primers. Profiling relied on immunoSEQ multiplex PCR, and the TCRdb table lists in-frame clones only, not all of them. The V and J calls and the clone size are those of that table, but D and trimming were determined from the DNA. The profile shows 150,000 or so clones, over 60% of them singletons. Source material: peripheral blood. This TCR was sampled from an older man with acute or convalescent COVID-19. V usage is TRBV2 and J usage is TRBJ1-2; D might be TRBD1 (6 bases). The CDR3 DNA reads TGTGCCAGCAGTACATGGACAGACTATGGCTACACCTTC. It codes for CASSTWTDYGYTF.